The 17 T cell receptor beta chains below all came from one sample that was sequenced in a study of T cell changes during pregnancy in multiple sclerosis. Libraries were prepared by immunoSEQ multiplex PCR; TCRdb keeps only in-frame clonotypes and omits some of them. This table holds about 76,000 clones, more than 85% found once. This specimen was peripheral blood, taken in the first trimester of pregnancy. All receptors derive from a female donor in good health, enrolled as a control in a pregnancy study.

The chain joins TRBV18 to TRBJ2-1; no definite D call. V gave up 2 bases and J gave up 5 bases, with 13 bases separating them. CDR1 is KGHSH and CDR2 is LQKENI in the germline V gene. This CDR3 is built from 15 residues. CDR3 coding DNA: TGTGCCAGCTCACCAAATACGGGTTGGGACAATGAGCAGTTCTTC. Its translation is CASSPNTGWDNEQFF.

This chain joins TRBV4-1 and TRBJ2-1; a possible D gene is TRBD2 (6 bases). The germline V gene has CDR1 MGHRA and CDR2 YSYEKL. V was clipped by 3 bases and J by 6 bases, with 21 bases between them. The CDR3 has 17 residues. CDR3 protein: CASSQTPSGGTSNEQFF. CDR3 DNA: TGCGCCAGCAGCCAGACGCCCAGCGGAGGGACTTCCAATGAGCAGTTCTTC.

This clone showed up just once. This sequence joins TRBV25-1 and TRBJ1-4; D is unresolved. The germline CDR1 and CDR2 sequences are MGHDK and SYGVNS. CDR3 length: 14 residues. Trimming removed 3 bases from V and 10 bases from J, with 15 bases in between. CDR3: CASSDPFAPGKLFF. CDR3 bases: TGTGCCAGCAGTGACCCCTTCGCTCCGGGAAAACTGTTTTTT.

This rearrangement joins TRBV7-9 to TRBJ1-5; a weak D match, TRBD1 (5 bases). The ends were cut back, 4 bases at V and 0 bases at J, with 13 bases in the middle. Germline CDR1 SEHNR, CDR2 FQNEAQ (reference sequence). CDR3 length: 16 amino acids. The CDR3 DNA reads TGTGCCAGCAGCTCGACAGCCCTTTATAGCAATCAGCCCCAGCATTTT. This encodes CASSSTALYSNQPQHF.

A single count supports this clone. The rearrangement links TRBV19 to TRBJ1-5, with 11 bases identical to TRBD1. V was clipped by 3 bases and J by 6 bases; unmatched bases: 10. The germline CDR1 and CDR2 sequences are LNHDA and SQIVND (reference sequence). This CDR3 region has 17 residues. CDR3 protein: CASSITGQGVLGQPQHF. The CDR3 DNA reads as TGTGCCAGTAGTATTACGGGACAGGGGGTATTGGGTCAGCCCCAGCATTTT.

DNA for the CDR3: TGTGCCAGCAGTTACCTCGCGGGGGGGGGTGAAAAACTGTTTTTT. It translates to CASSYLAGGGEKLFF. The rearrangement uses TRBV28 and TRBJ1-4; the D gene is possibly TRBD1 (5 bases). Germline V lookup: CDR1 MDHEN, CDR2 SYDVKM. The V and J ends lost 4 bases and 7 bases respectively, with 16 bases between them. The CDR3 covers 15 residues.

The chain links TRBV7-9 to TRBJ2-5, with D tentatively TRBD2 (6 bases). This CDR3 has 14 residues. Trimming pared 2 bases from V and 5 bases from J, leaving 12 bases between. CDR1 is SEHNR and CDR2 is FQNEAQ in the germline V gene (reference sequence). The CDR3 here is CASSLTGDMETQYF. In nucleotides, the CDR3 is TGTGCCAGCAGCTTAACGGGGGATATGGAGACCCAGTACTTC.

The J gene is TRBJ2-7, the V gene TRBV4-1; the D gene is possibly TRBD1 (5 bases). The V end lost 1 base, the J end lost 5 bases, and 15 bases lay between the germline ends. The CDR3 is made up of 15 amino acids. The germline V gene has CDR1 MGHRA and CDR2 YSYEKL. The CDR3 here is CASSQVGATVDEQYF. CDR3 nucleotides: TGCGCCAGCAGCCAAGTTGGGGCCACCGTCGACGAGCAGTACTTC.

The chain recombines TRBV4-1 with TRBJ2-3, with 9 bases that match TRBD1. The V segment lost 3 bases and the J segment 5 bases; nucleotides outside the gene matches: 9. Germline CDR1 is MGHRA and CDR2 is YSYEKL. The CDR3 runs 16 residues. The CDR3 sequence is CASSQGQGLKRDTQYF. In DNA, the CDR3 is TGCGCCAGCAGCCAGGGACAGGGTCTGAAGAGAGATACGCAGTATTTT.

This clone was seen many times. The chain combines TRBV18 with TRBJ1-2; a possible D gene is TRBD1 (5 bases). V lost 2 bases to trimming and J lost 8 bases, with 15 bases between them. The CDR3 runs 14 residues. Germline assignment: CDR1 KGHSH and CDR2 LQKENI. The CDR3 sequence: CASSPLFGAEGYTF. CDR3 nucleotide sequence: TGTGCCAGCTCACCATTATTTGGGGCGGAGGGCTACACCTTC.

The genes are TRBV2 and TRBJ2-7; 8 bases match TRBD2. The CDR3 length is 15 residues. CDR1 SNHLY and CDR2 FYNNEI come from the germline V gene. J lost 4 bases, V lost 1 base, and 6 bases had no gene match. Written as DNA, the CDR3 is TGTGCCAGCAGTGAAGAATACGGGAGGGCTTACGAGCAGTACTTC. Translation: CASSEEYGRAYEQYF.

This clone was recorded only once. The chain combines TRBV5-1 with TRBJ1-2; 9 positions match TRBD1. This CDR3 region has 13 residues. Unmatched junction bases numbered 6, after V lost 4 bases and J lost 8 bases. Germline V gene lookup returns CDR1 SGHRS and CDR2 YFSETQ. The CDR3 protein is CASSQGQGWGYTF. CDR3 nucleotides: TGCGCCAGCAGCCAGGGACAGGGCTGGGGCTACACCTTC.

The rearrangement links TRBV7-9 to TRBJ2-7; D might be TRBD1 (8 bases). The CDR3 covers 16 residues. Trimming took 3 bases from V and 7 from J, leaving 22 bases between them. CDR1 is SEHNR, CDR2 FQNEAQ, per germline (reference sequence). The CDR3 is CASSFPGGGQDREQYF. As DNA, the CDR3 is TGTGCCAGCAGCTTCCCTGGGGGGGGACAGGACCGGGAGCAGTACTTC.

The chain recombines TRBV19 with TRBJ1-2; D is perhaps TRBD1 (6 bases). Deletions cut 7 bases from V and 6 bases from J, with 15 bases between. Germline CDR1 is LNHDA and CDR2 is SQIVND (reference sequence). The CDR3 covers 13 residues. The CDR3 loop is CASTLGGRDGYTF. Here the CDR3 DNA reads TGTGCCAGTACCCTCGGGGGGCGCGATGGCTACACCTTC.

V and J are TRBV5-1 and TRBJ2-1; 9 bases fit TRBD1. This CDR3 spans 15 amino acids. The germline V gene has CDR1 SGHRS and CDR2 YFSETQ. J lost 4 bases, V lost 4 bases, and 6 bases had no gene match. DNA for the CDR3: TGCGCCAGCAGCGAGGGACAGGGAGAGTACAATGAGCAGTTCTTC. Its protein product is CASSEGQGEYNEQFF.

This chain uses TRBV28 with TRBJ1-4; tentatively, D is TRBD1 (6 bases). Germline lookup yields CDR1 MDHEN and CDR2 SYDVKM. V was pared by 6 bases and J by 3 bases, with 14 bases between. This CDR3 spans 15 amino acids. The CDR3 sequence: CASRTAGAANEKLFF. In DNA, the CDR3 is TGTGCCAGCAGAACTGCAGGGGCGGCTAATGAAAAACTGTTTTTT.

This clone was seen a handful of times. The chain has TRBV4-1 and TRBJ1-5, with D hard to call. Trimming took off 0 bases at V and 1 base at J, with 7 bases between the two ends. Germline CDR1 reads MGHRA; CDR2 reads YSYEKL. This CDR3 region has 15 residues. The CDR3 DNA is TGCGCCAGCAGCCAAGAAGCGCTAAGCAATCAGCCCCAGCATTTT. Translated: CASSQEALSNQPQHF.